Many counts were recorded for the clone carrying this TCR beta chain. No antigen is known for it. Patients were excluded because of uncontrolled infection, other autoimmune disease, pregnancy or lactation. Clinical symptoms, serum thyroxine and TRAb, thyroid ultrasound and orbital computed tomography together formed the diagnostic basis. This sample was included in a study of T cells in Graves' hyperthyroidism and ophthalmopathy. Study-level results: A model using 13 V-J features told ophthalmopathy apart from stable hyperthyroidism. For ophthalmopathy, model prediction preceded onset by a median roughly 5.9 months.

Amplification yielded TCR beta CDR3 regions, with RNA transcripts as the source. HTBI primers drove first-round RT-PCR of the TCR CDR3. A single record per CDR3 protein comes from TCRdb applying MiXCR to the multiplex PCR reads. The sample yields more than 550,000 distinct CDR3 sequences, about 17% seen once. Sequencing used blood. The sequence was collected from a woman in her forties or fifties with Graves' hyperthyroidism that later progressed to Graves' ophthalmopathy.

CDR3 sequence (DNA): TGCGCCAGCAGCTTGTCAGGGGATTTCGACGAGCAGTACTTC. This sequence encodes CASSLSGDFDEQYF. This chain links TRBV5-1 with TRBJ2-7, with D perhaps matching TRBD1 (6 bases). Germline assignment: CDR1 SGHRS and CDR2 YFSETQ. V was pared by 1 base and J by 5 bases, with 13 bases between. The CDR3 runs to 14 residues.